The next 19 T cell receptor beta chains were all read from a single sample in a study of cytomegalovirus exposure and HLA in healthy donors. Clones were sequenced by immunoSEQ multiplex PCR, and TCRdb holds only the in-frame ones, with some missing. The table lists approximately 90,000 clones, 95% to 97% of them singletons. Material for sequencing was PBMCs. All receptors derive from a man aged 18 to 35 in good health and CMV-seronegative.

The chain uses TRBV6-1 and TRBJ2-3, with 8 bases fitting TRBD2. CDR1 is MNHNS and CDR2 is SASEGT in the germline V gene. The CDR3 extends over 14 amino acids. V dropped 7 bases and J dropped 5; count of bases not matched to a gene: 8. CDR3: CASTGGLAGDTQYF. Written as DNA, the CDR3 is TGTGCCAGCACGGGGGGGCTAGCTGGAGATACGCAGTATTTT.

The V and J genes are TRBV30 and TRBJ2-3; 9 nucleotides align to TRBD2. Germline CDR1 reads GTSNPN; CDR2 reads SVGIG (reference sequence). J was trimmed by 4 bases and V by 0 bases; bases with no gene match: 14. The CDR3 loop spans 18 amino acids. CDR3 residues: CAWSVQFKRGAGADTQYF. The CDR3 DNA sequence: TGTGCCTGGAGTGTACAGTTCAAGCGGGGGGCGGGGGCAGATACGCAGTATTTT. Full variable domain (outside the CDR3, taken from reference TRBV30 and TRBJ2-3): SQTIHQWPATLVQPVGSPLSLECTVEGTSNPNLYWYRQAAGRGLQLLFYSVGIGQISSEVPQNLSASRPQDRQFILSSKKLLLSDSGFYLCAWSVQFKRGAGADTQYFGPGTRLTVL.

The chain employs TRBV6-6 and TRBJ2-3, with 7 nucleotides matching TRBD1. After removal of 4 bases from V and 2 bases from J, the junction contained 9 bases not matched to a gene. Germline values: CDR1 MNHNY, CDR2 SVGAGI (reference sequence). This CDR3 spans 16 amino acids. Here the CDR3 reads CASSSGQAGFTDTQYF. Here the CDR3 DNA reads TGTGCCAGCAGTTCCGGACAGGCAGGTTTCACAGATACGCAGTATTTT.

The chain couples TRBV7-2 to TRBJ2-1; weak D call: TRBD2 (6 bases). This CDR3 is built from 17 residues. The germline V and J ends were trimmed by 3 bases and 1 base, with 16 bases remaining between them. Germline loops: CDR1 SGHTA, CDR2 FQGNSA. The CDR3 nucleotides read TGTGCCAGCAGCTTTTCTGGGGGGTTTGGATCCTACAATGAGCAGTTCTTC. As protein: CASSFSGGFGSYNEQFF.

In its sample, this clone was seen once. The CDR3 DNA follows: TGTGCCAGCAGCTTAGACTCCGGGACAACCTCTCAAGAGACCCAGTACTTC. Translated: CASSLDSGTTSQETQYF. This rearrangement joins TRBV7-6 to TRBJ2-5; possible D gene TRBD1, 6 bases. The CDR3 length is 17 residues. V lost 1 base, J lost 2 bases, and 17 bases lay in between. Germline V gene data show CDR1 as SGHVS and CDR2 as FNYEAQ.

The chain combines TRBV5-5 with TRBJ1-5; the D is unclear. The CDR3 consists of 14 residues. V shed 2 bases and J shed 4 bases, with 10 bases lying between them. CDR1 and CDR2 from the germline V gene are SGHKS and YYEKEE (reference sequence). The CDR3 bases are TGTGCCAGCAGCTTATCGCAGTTTAATCAGCCCCAGCATTTT. This translates into CASSLSQFNQPQHF.

The genes are TRBV11-2 and TRBJ2-3; no firm D call. V shed 5 bases and J shed 0 bases, with 12 bases lying between them. The V gene's germline CDR1 is SGHAT and CDR2 FQNNGV. CDR3 length: 15 residues. CDR3 in amino acids: CASSPRLPSTDTQYF. The DNA for the CDR3 is TGTGCCAGCAGCCCCAGACTGCCTAGCACAGATACGCAGTATTTT.

The CDR3 loop is CASSSLGPGGWGYNEQFF. The DNA of the CDR3 is TGCGCCAGCAGCTCCCTGGGCCCAGGAGGGTGGGGTTACAATGAGCAGTTCTTC. The rearrangement uses TRBV5-1 and TRBJ2-1, with a tentative D call TRBD2 (6 bases). The CDR3 loop spans 18 amino acids. CDR1 and CDR2 from the germline V gene are SGHRS and YFSETQ. Between the trimmed V and J ends, which lost 3 bases and 4 bases, there was a span of 23 bases.

The chain links TRBV29-1 to TRBJ2-3; TRBD2 matches 9 bases. V shed 7 bases, J shed 3 bases, and the junction held 5 bases outside the gene matches. Germline lookup yields CDR1 SQVTM and CDR2 ANQGSEA. CDR3 length equals 13 residues. The CDR3 loop reads CSALAGATDTQYF. For the CDR3, the DNA is TGCAGCGCTTTAGCGGGAGCAACAGATACGCAGTATTTT.

The V call is TRBV2, the J call TRBJ2-1, with D perhaps matching TRBD2 (6 bases). Germline CDR1 SNHLY, CDR2 FYNNEI. Trimming shortened V by 8 bases and J by 3 bases, and 23 bases separated the two germline ends. CDR3 length: 17 residues. The CDR3 here is CASGDSLGSKGYNEQFF. In nucleotides, the CDR3 is TGTGCCAGCGGGGACTCGCTGGGCTCCAAGGGCTACAATGAGCAGTTCTTC.

This sequence joins TRBV7-2 and TRBJ2-3, with 8 bases identical to TRBD2. After removal of 5 bases from V and 2 bases from J, the junction contained 6 bases not matched to a gene. The CDR3 is 15 residues long. Per germline, CDR1 SGHTA and CDR2 FQGNSA. The CDR3 loop is CASSPGGRVTDTQYF. In nucleotides, the CDR3 is TGTGCCAGCAGCCCGGGGGGGAGGGTCACAGATACGCAGTATTTT.

This clone was detected once. The chain recombines TRBV5-4 with TRBJ2-2; D is undetermined. V lost 0 bases and J lost 8, with 11 bases in between. The CDR3 length is 14 residues. Germline CDR1 reads SGHNT; CDR2 reads YYREEE (reference sequence). The CDR3 protein is CASSLEHPVGELFF. In DNA, the CDR3 is TGTGCCAGCAGCTTGGAGCACCCGGTAGGGGAGCTGTTTTTT.

The V and J genes are TRBV5-1 and TRBJ2-1; perhaps TRBD2 as D (5 bases). The V and J ends lost 1 base and 9 bases respectively, with 14 bases between them. CDR1 and CDR2 (germline): SGHRS, YFSETQ. The CDR3 covers 14 residues. The CDR3 nucleotides are TGCGCCAGCAGCTTGTCACTAGGGCAGCGTGAGCAGTTCTTC. Its translation is CASSLSLGQREQFF.

The chain carries TRBV7-3 and TRBJ2-7, with 9 nucleotides matching TRBD1. CDR3 length equals 18 residues. With 2 bases clipped from V and 2 bases from J, the junction kept 13 bases outside the gene matches. Germline V lookup: CDR1 SGHTA, CDR2 FQGTGA. CDR3 sequence: CASSLRQGGGCSPYEQYF. Written as DNA, the CDR3 is TGTGCCAGCAGCTTACGACAGGGGGGTGGGTGTAGTCCCTACGAGCAGTACTTC.

This chain connects TRBV2 to TRBJ2-7; D is unresolved. From germline, CDR1 is SNHLY and CDR2 FYNNEI. Trimming cost V 5 bases and J 3 bases, with 8 bases left between them. This CDR3 has 12 residues. CDR3 sequence reads: CASSPSNYEQYF. For the CDR3, the DNA is TGTGCCAGCAGTCCCTCTAACTACGAGCAGTACTTC.

The rearrangement uses TRBV5-1 and TRBJ2-1; possible D gene TRBD1, 6 bases. V dropped 0 bases and J dropped 7 bases, with 14 bases sitting between them. This CDR3 has 15 residues. CDR1 and CDR2 from the germline V gene are SGHRS and YFSETQ. The CDR3 DNA reads as TGCGCCAGCAGCTTGGAGCAGGGGACGCGAAATGAGCAGTTCTTC. Residues: CASSLEQGTRNEQFF.

This rearrangement joins TRBV2 to TRBJ2-1; no firm D call. V dropped 4 bases and J dropped 8 bases, with 18 bases sitting between them. The CDR3 is made up of 15 amino acids. From germline, CDR1 is SNHLY and CDR2 FYNNEI. CDR3 DNA: TGTGCCAGCAGTGGCGGCCCAAGGAAGTATGATGAGCAGTTCTTC. Translation gives CASSGGPRKYDEQFF. The full variable domain, completed using reference TRBV2 and TRBJ2-1, is EPEVTQTPSHQVTQMGQEVILRCVPISNHLYFYWYRQILGQKVEFLVSFYNNEISEKSEIFDDQFSVERPDGSNFTLKIRSTKLEDSAMYFCASSGGPRKYDEQFFGPGTRLTVL.

The rearrangement uses TRBV7-3 and TRBJ1-5; weak D call: TRBD1 (6 bases). This CDR3 is 15 amino acids long. CDR1 and CDR2 from the germline V gene are SGHTA and FQGTGA. V was clipped by 4 bases and J by 4 bases, with 14 bases between them. The chain's CDR3 is CASSSDTTGNQPQHF. DNA for the CDR3: TGTGCCAGCAGCTCAGACACGACAGGTAATCAGCCCCAGCATTTT. Full variable domain (missing parts from reference TRBV7-3 and TRBJ1-5): GAGVSQTPSNKVTEKGKYVELRCDPISGHTALYWYRQSLGQGPEFLIYFQGTGAADDSGLPNDRFFAVRPEGSVSTLKIQRTERGDSAVYLCASSSDTTGNQPQHFGDGTRLSIL.

The V gene is TRBV2, the J gene TRBJ2-7; tentative D call: TRBD1 (6 bases). This CDR3 is 13 amino acids long. Per germline, CDR1 SNHLY and CDR2 FYNNEI. V was clipped by 7 bases and J by 7 bases, with 17 bases between them. The CDR3 loop reads CASNIDRLGEQYF. The CDR3 nucleotides read TGTGCCAGCAATATCGACAGGCTAGGAGAGCAGTACTTC.